Listed here are 26 T cell receptor beta chains from one sample, sequenced in a study of CD8+ T cells in alopecia areata. Extracted RNA was reverse transcribed, and the resulting cDNA served as sequencing template. TCRdb's copy holds only in-frame clones and misses some; the assay was immunoSEQ multiplex PCR. The sample lists fewer than 250,000 clones; roughly 64% were seen once. Stated treatment: oral pan-JAK inhibitor, 5-10 mg twice daily. This sample comprised CD4+ T cells sorted from blood, obtained at week 4, from a patient treated with tofacitinib. The source of these receptors is a human donor with alopecia areata.

The chain's CDR3 is CAWSEKVYGYTF. For the CDR3, the DNA is TGTGCCTGGAGTGAGAAGGTCTATGGCTACACCTTC. The V and J genes are TRBV30 and TRBJ1-2; D not certain. The CDR3 has 12 amino acids. CDR1 and CDR2 (germline): GTSNPN, SVGIG (reference sequence). Trimming stripped 1 base from V and 4 bases from J, with 7 bases between.

The chain joins TRBV14 to TRBJ1-1; D might be TRBD1 (5 bases). There are 13 residues in the CDR3. V gave up 4 bases and J gave up 1 base, with 7 bases separating them. The germline V gene has CDR1 SGHDN and CDR2 FVKESK. In DNA form, the CDR3 reads TGTGCCAGCAGCCTCGGACAGAACACTGAAGCTTTCTTT. It encodes CASSLGQNTEAFF.

The V gene is TRBV18, the J gene TRBJ1-5; 8 bases match TRBD1. Looked up from germline, CDR1 is KGHSH and CDR2 is LQKENI. This CDR3 has 16 residues. Trimming cost V 3 bases and J 2 bases; bases outside gene matches: 6. The CDR3 sequence is CASSPQPGGGNQPQHF. The CDR3 DNA reads TGTGCCAGCTCACCTCAACCAGGGGGCGGCAATCAGCCCCAGCATTTT.

Concerning this clone: This may be a read error: a much more frequent sequence differs by one nucleotide. V is TRBV7-2 and J is TRBJ1-5; 9 nucleotides align to TRBD1. Trimming took 5 bases from V and 2 from J; bases not matched to a gene: 1. This CDR3 spans 14 amino acids. Germline CDR1 and CDR2: SGHTA and FQGNSA. CDR3 sequence: CASSRTGGNQPQHF. In DNA, the CDR3 is TGTGCCAGCAGCCGGACAGGGGGCAATCAGCCCCAGCATTTT.

This clone showed up just once. The V and J genes are TRBV4-1 and TRBJ1-2; TRBD1 is a possible D gene (6 bases). CDR3 length: 15 amino acids. Per germline, CDR1 MGHRA and CDR2 YSYEKL. Trimming took off 1 base at V and 4 bases at J, with 13 bases between the two ends. The DNA for the CDR3 is TGCGCCAGCAGCCAAGGCAGGGGTGGAAGCTATGGCTACACCTTC. Residues: CASSQGRGGSYGYTF.

The V call is TRBV5-1, the J call TRBJ1-1, with D uncertain. CDR1 is SGHRS and CDR2 is YFSETQ in the germline V gene. V lost 0 bases and J lost 1, with 13 bases in between. The length of the CDR3 is 16 residues. CDR3 sequence: CASSLAASSGNTEAFF. The CDR3 DNA sequence: TGCGCCAGCAGCTTGGCCGCCTCCTCAGGGAACACTGAAGCTTTCTTT.

V is TRBV29-1 and J is TRBJ1-1, with D unclear. CDR1 is SQVTM and CDR2 is ANQGSEA in the germline V gene. This CDR3 is built from 12 residues. V dropped 7 bases and J dropped 1 base, with 10 bases sitting between them. The CDR3, as DNA: TGCAGCGCCGGCCTAGGGAACACTGAAGCTTTCTTT. Translated: CSAGLGNTEAFF. Full variable domain (rest looked up from reference TRBV29-1 and TRBJ1-1): SAVISQKPSRDICQRGTSLTIQCQVDSQVTMMFWYRQQPGQSLTLIATANQGSEATYESGFVIDKFPISRPNLTFSTLTVSNMSPEDSSIYLCSAGLGNTEAFFGQGTRLTVV.

The chain carries TRBV5-1 and TRBJ2-7; D is possibly TRBD1 (6 bases). Trimming removed 4 bases from V and 6 bases from J, with 11 bases in between. There are 12 residues in the CDR3. Per germline, CDR1 SGHRS and CDR2 YFSETQ. The CDR3: CASSLDRSEQYF. Written as DNA, the CDR3 is TGCGCCAGCAGCCTTGACAGGAGCGAGCAGTACTTC.

The rearrangement joins TRBV30 to TRBJ1-2, with 7 bases matching TRBD1. Germline lookup yields CDR1 GTSNPN and CDR2 SVGIG (reference sequence). The CDR3 totals 14 residues. J was trimmed by 4 bases and V by 1 base; bases with no gene match: 6. The CDR3 sequence: CAWSAVQGSYGYTF. CDR3 DNA sequence: TGTGCCTGGAGTGCCGTACAGGGGAGCTATGGCTACACCTTC.

The gene calls are TRBV9 and TRBJ2-3, with 9 nucleotides matching TRBD1. Germline CDR1 is SGDLS and CDR2 is YYNGEE. The J segment lost 2 bases and the V segment lost 4 bases, leaving 5 bases of the junction unmatched. The CDR3 length is 15 residues. The CDR3 DNA reads as TGTGCCAGCAGCACAGGGACAGGGTTCACAGATACGCAGTATTTT. This codes for CASSTGTGFTDTQYF.

The gene calls are TRBV6-5 and TRBJ1-1, with D unclear. Germline lookup yields CDR1 MNHEY and CDR2 SVGAGI. This CDR3 spans 13 amino acids. Deletions cut 6 bases from V and 1 base from J, with 9 bases between. The CDR3 spells CASSPGPNTEAFF. CDR3 nucleotide sequence: TGTGCCAGCAGCCCCGGTCCGAACACTGAAGCTTTCTTT.

The chain links TRBV30 to TRBJ1-5; TRBD1 might be the D (6 bases). With 2 bases removed from V and 4 bases from J, the gap between germline ends came to 9 bases. Germline lookup yields CDR1 GTSNPN and CDR2 SVGIG (reference sequence). The CDR3 loop spans 13 amino acids. CDR3: CAWSKGGNQPQHF. The DNA for the CDR3 is TGTGCCTGGAGTAAAGGGGGGAATCAGCCCCAGCATTTT.

Only a few counts were recorded for this clone. The V call is TRBV29-1, the J call TRBJ2-2, with 11 bases identical to TRBD1. V lost 5 bases, J lost 3 bases, and 2 bases stayed unmatched. Germline loops: CDR1 SQVTM, CDR2 ANQGSEA. The CDR3 spans 14 residues. CDR3 in amino acids: CSVRGQGDTGELFF. DNA for the CDR3: TGCAGCGTTAGGGGACAGGGGGACACCGGGGAGCTGTTTTTT.

The chain employs TRBV19 and TRBJ1-1; D might be TRBD1 (6 bases). CDR3 size: 15 residues. Germline CDR1 and CDR2: LNHDA and SQIVND (reference sequence). V was cut by 5 bases and J by 0 bases, with 13 bases left in between. The CDR3 DNA reads TGTGCCAGTAGTTCCAAGCCAGGGGTGAACACTGAAGCTTTCTTT. Amino acids: CASSSKPGVNTEAFF.

The CDR3 here is CASSLQGFGYGYTF. In DNA, the CDR3 is TGTGCCAGCAGTCTTCAGGGGTTTGGATATGGCTACACCTTC. V gene TRBV6-1 combines with J gene TRBJ1-2, with D possibly matching TRBD1 (6 bases). Deletions cut 5 bases from V and 5 bases from J, with 15 bases between. CDR3 length: 14 residues. Germline CDR1 MNHNS, CDR2 SASEGT.

The rearrangement links TRBV15 to TRBJ2-3, with unresolved D. In germline, CDR1 is LNHNV, CDR2 YYDKDF (reference sequence). The CDR3 is made up of 17 amino acids. V lost 0 bases and J 2 bases, leaving 15 bases between the germline ends. Here the CDR3 DNA reads TGTGCCACCAGCAGAGATTTTAGATTATTAGCCACAGATACGCAGTATTTT. Protein sequence: CATSRDFRLLATDTQYF.

The V gene is TRBV30, the J gene TRBJ2-3; D ambiguous. The CDR3 is made up of 12 amino acids. Trimming removed 4 bases at V and 0 bases at J, with 5 bases between. In germline, CDR1 is GTSNPN, CDR2 SVGIG (reference sequence). CDR3 sequence reads: CAWTLSTDTQYF. CDR3 in DNA: TGTGCCTGGACTCTTAGCACAGATACGCAGTATTTT.

V usage is TRBV29-1 and J usage is TRBJ2-3; 9 positions match TRBD2. Germline V lookup: CDR1 SQVTM, CDR2 ANQGSEA. V shed 4 bases, J shed 5 bases, and the junction held 4 bases outside the gene matches. The CDR3 sequence is 13 residues long. The CDR3 here is CSVGRGGRDTQYF. The CDR3 coding sequence is TGCAGCGTTGGGCGGGGGGGCCGAGATACGCAGTATTTT.

This clone was found many times. J is TRBJ1-3 and V is TRBV7-8; tentatively, D is TRBD1 (5 bases). This CDR3 contains 19 residues. Trimming pared 1 base from V and 0 bases from J, leaving 19 bases between. In germline, CDR1 is SGHVS, CDR2 FQNEAQ. CDR3 in amino acids: CASSLVSLGQGFSGNTIYF. The CDR3 coding sequence is TGTGCCAGCAGCTTAGTGTCGCTGGGGCAGGGCTTCTCTGGAAACACCATATATTTT.

The chain links TRBV5-1 to TRBJ2-7, with D perhaps being TRBD1 or TRBD2 (5 bases each). Deletions cut 2 bases from V and 3 bases from J, with 18 bases between. The CDR3 is made up of 16 amino acids. Germline V gene lookup returns CDR1 SGHRS and CDR2 YFSETQ. CDR3 protein: CASSFDGAYSNYEQYF. The CDR3 DNA reads TGCGCCAGCAGCTTCGACGGGGCGTATTCTAACTACGAGCAGTACTTC.

The chain employs TRBV29-1 and TRBJ1-3; D remains ambiguous. The V and J ends lost 6 bases and 2 bases respectively, with 8 bases between them. CDR1 is SQVTM and CDR2 is ANQGSEA in the germline V gene. This CDR3 contains 12 residues. CDR3 sequence reads: CSVGSTGNTIYF. As DNA, the CDR3 is TGCAGCGTGGGAAGTACTGGAAACACCATATATTTT. Filled out from reference TRBV29-1 and TRBJ1-3, the complete variable domain reads SAVISQKPSRDICQRGTSLTIQCQVDSQVTMMFWYRQQPGQSLTLIATANQGSEATYESGFVIDKFPISRPNLTFSTLTVSNMSPEDSSIYLCSVGSTGNTIYFGEGSWLTVV.

This chain uses TRBV30 with TRBJ2-1; 7 bases line up with TRBD1. V lost 3 bases, J lost 6 bases, and 8 bases stayed unmatched. This CDR3 is 14 amino acids long. Germline CDR1 and CDR2: GTSNPN and SVGIG (reference sequence). In DNA, the CDR3 is TGTGCCTGGAGGACCTACAGGGGCATCAATGAGCAGTTCTTC. Protein product: CAWRTYRGINEQFF. The variable domain in full, with the rest retrieved from reference TRBV30 and TRBJ2-1, is SQTIHQWPATLVQPVGSPLSLECTVEGTSNPNLYWYRQAAGRGLQLLFYSVGIGQISSEVPQNLSASRPQDRQFILSSKKLLLSDSGFYLCAWRTYRGINEQFFGPGTRLTVL.

The V gene is TRBV7-8, the J gene TRBJ2-1; no firm D call. Germline assignment: CDR1 SGHVS and CDR2 FQNEAQ. The CDR3 is made up of 13 amino acids. Trimming took off 1 base at V and 7 bases at J, with 8 bases between the two ends. Written as DNA, the CDR3 is TGTGCCAGCAGCTTAGTGATGGCTAATGAGCAGTTCTTC. It codes for CASSLVMANEQFF.

On this clone itself: The junction differs from germline at one of its ends, possibly a read error. This rearrangement joins TRBV7-7 to TRBJ2-1, with 8 bases that match TRBD2. The CDR3 is made up of 15 amino acids. The V gene's germline CDR1 is SSHAT and CDR2 FNYEAQ (reference sequence). The CDR3 DNA sequence: TGTGCTAGCAGCCCCGGGACTAGAGCCTACAATGAGCAGTTCTTC. Its protein product is CASSPGTRAYNEQFF.

CDR3 in DNA: TGTGCCAGCAGTTCGACCTGGGGGCCAAGGGATACGCAGTATTTT. Translation: CASSSTWGPRDTQYF. The chain has TRBV7-6 and TRBJ2-3, with TRBD1 as a possible D gene (6 bases). The germline CDR1 and CDR2 sequences are SGHVS and FNYEAQ. This CDR3 spans 15 amino acids. V was pared by 6 bases and J by 6 bases, with 19 bases between.

This clone showed up just once. The gene calls are TRBV6-5 and TRBJ2-1, with 13 bases fitting TRBD2. This CDR3 has 15 amino acids. V lost 6 bases, J lost 8 bases, and 7 bases stayed unmatched. Germline V lookup: CDR1 MNHEY, CDR2 SVGAGI. The CDR3 protein is CASSGLAGVGDEQFF. CDR3 sequence (DNA): TGTGCCAGCAGCGGACTAGCGGGGGTAGGCGATGAGCAGTTCTTC.